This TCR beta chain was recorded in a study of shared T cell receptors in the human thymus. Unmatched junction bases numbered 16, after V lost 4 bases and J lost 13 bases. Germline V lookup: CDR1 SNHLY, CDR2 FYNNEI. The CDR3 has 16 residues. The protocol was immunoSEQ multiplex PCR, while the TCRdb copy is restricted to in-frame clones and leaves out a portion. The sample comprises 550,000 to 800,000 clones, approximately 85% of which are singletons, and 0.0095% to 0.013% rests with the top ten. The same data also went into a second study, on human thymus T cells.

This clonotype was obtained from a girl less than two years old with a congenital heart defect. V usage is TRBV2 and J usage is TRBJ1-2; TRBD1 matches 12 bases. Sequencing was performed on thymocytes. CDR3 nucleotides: TGTGCCAGCAGTGGAGAGGTTATGGGACAGGGGGCTGATGGCACCTTC. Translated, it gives CASSGEVMGQGADGTF.